This T cell receptor (beta chain) was profiled in a study of radiation and T cells in renal cell carcinoma. Study-wide results and caveats: Top tumor clonotypes rose in blood 2 weeks post-radiation, then contracted. Without pretreatment biopsies, baseline tumor clonotype presence was undetermined.

V lost 1 base and J lost 7; bases outside the gene matches: 10. This CDR3 is 16 amino acids long. CDR1 and CDR2 (germline): SEHNR, FQNEAQ (reference sequence). Here immunoSEQ multiplex PCR was the method, and the copy in TCRdb shows in-frame clones only, minus some. The sample includes 60,000 to 65,000 clones, around three quarters of them seen just once. To note about this clone: The target antigen is unknown.

The time point here: blood 2 weeks post-SBRT. Noted treatment: 15 Gy SBRT to primary tumor, nephrectomy 4 weeks later. After SBRT, blood was collected at 2 and 4 weeks, plus baseline. V usage is TRBV7-9 and J usage is TRBJ1-1, with 9 nucleotides matching TRBD1. The clonotype was recovered from a man aged 55-75 years with renal cell carcinoma. Sequences were derived from blood, sampled from a patient whose treatment included radiotherapy and nephrectomy. The CDR3 loop is CASSLVPTGGVYEAFF. CDR3 in DNA: TGTGCCAGCAGCTTAGTGCCGACAGGGGGGGTTTATGAAGCTTTCTTT. The full variable domain, in which reference TRBV7-9 and TRBJ1-1 provide the parts outside the CDR3, is DTGVSQNPRHKITKRGQNVTFRCDPISEHNRLYWYRQTLGQGPEFLTYFQNEAQLEKSRLLSDRFSAERPKGSFSTLEIQRTEQGDSAMYLCASSLVPTGGVYEAFFGQGTRLTVV.